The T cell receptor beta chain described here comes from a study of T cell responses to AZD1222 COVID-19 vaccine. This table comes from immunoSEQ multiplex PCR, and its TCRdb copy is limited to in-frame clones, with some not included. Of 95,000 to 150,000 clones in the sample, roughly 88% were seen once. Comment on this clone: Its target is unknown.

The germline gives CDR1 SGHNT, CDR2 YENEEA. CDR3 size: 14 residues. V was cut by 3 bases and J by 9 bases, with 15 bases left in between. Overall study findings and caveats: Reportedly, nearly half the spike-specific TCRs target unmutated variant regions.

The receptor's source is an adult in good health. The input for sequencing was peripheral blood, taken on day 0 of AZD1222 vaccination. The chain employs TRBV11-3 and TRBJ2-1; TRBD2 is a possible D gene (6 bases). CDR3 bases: TGTGCCAGCAGCTTGCTAGGAGGGAATGGTGAGCAGTTCTTC. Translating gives CASSLLGGNGEQFF.